This T cell receptor (beta chain) was retrieved from a study of blood T cell repertoires in COVID-19. Trimming cost V 3 bases and J 4 bases, with 18 bases left between them. This CDR3 comprises 17 residues. Germline V gives CDR1 SGHNT, CDR2 YENEEA. Seattle patients were enrolled while actively infected and followed longitudinally. Some clones are missing from TCRdb's copy, which holds only in-frame ones; the method was immunoSEQ multiplex PCR. This table holds 350,000 or so clones, around 90% found once. The sequenced material came from peripheral blood. The V gene is TRBV11-3, the J gene TRBJ2-2, with D maybe TRBD1 (6 bases). This TCR was sampled from a woman in her fifties or sixties with COVID-19, enrolled during active disease. DNA of the CDR3: TGTGCCAGCAGCTTGTCTTCCCGGACAGTGGGCACCGGGGAGCTGTTTTTT. This gives the protein CASSLSSRTVGTGELFF.